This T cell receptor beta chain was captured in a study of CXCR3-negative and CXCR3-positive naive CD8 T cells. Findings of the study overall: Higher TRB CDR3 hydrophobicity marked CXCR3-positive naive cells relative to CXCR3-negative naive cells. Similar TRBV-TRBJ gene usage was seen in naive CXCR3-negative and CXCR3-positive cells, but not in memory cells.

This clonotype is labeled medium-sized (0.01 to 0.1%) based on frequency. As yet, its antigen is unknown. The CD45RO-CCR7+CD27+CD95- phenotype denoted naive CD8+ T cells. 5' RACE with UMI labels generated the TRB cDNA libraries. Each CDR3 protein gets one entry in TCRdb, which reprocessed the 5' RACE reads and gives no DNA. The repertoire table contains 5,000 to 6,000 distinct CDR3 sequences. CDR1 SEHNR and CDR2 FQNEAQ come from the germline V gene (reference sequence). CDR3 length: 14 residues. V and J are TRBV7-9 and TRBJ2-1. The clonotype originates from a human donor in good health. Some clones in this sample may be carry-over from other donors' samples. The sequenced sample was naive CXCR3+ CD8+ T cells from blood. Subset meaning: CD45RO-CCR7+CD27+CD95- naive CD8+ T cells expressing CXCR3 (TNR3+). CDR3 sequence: CASSLGEDGNEQFF.